The clone carrying this T cell receptor (beta chain) showed up just a few times. The sample is drawn from a study of T cells after yellow fever vaccination. About the study: Fractions of limited cellularity were prepared by means of SMART-Seq v4 Ultra Low Input.

TCRdb used MiXCR to reprocess the 5' RACE reads, holding one entry per CDR3 protein. The repertoire has roughly 340,000 distinct CDR3 sequences, approximately 4.2% of them found once; the top ten carry more than 20%. This CDR3 has 15 residues. V was pared by 3 bases and J by 2 bases, with 16 bases between. Looked up from germline, CDR1 is DFQATT and CDR2 is SNEGSKA (reference sequence). The sequence derives from a young man who received the YFV17D yellow fever vaccine. V gene TRBV20-1 combines with J gene TRBJ2-5, with D possibly TRBD2 on 5 matching bases. The source material was PBMCs, sampled 5 days after the yellow fever booster vaccination. This CDR3 is CSARGSAMTQETQYF. CDR3 coding DNA: TGCAGTGCTAGGGGGAGCGCGATGACACAAGAGACCCAGTACTTC.